The rows below give T cell receptor beta chains drawn from one sample of a study of PD-1 blockade in classical Hodgkin lymphoma. TCRdb keeps only in-frame clones here, not all; method: immunoSEQ multiplex PCR. The sample carries around 40,000 clones, 76% recorded once. Here the sequenced sample was peripheral blood mononuclear cells (PBMCs), taken at baseline. Receptor source: a human donor with classical Hodgkin lymphoma. CDR3s include the opening cysteine and the closing phenylalanine or tryptophan. The D gene is left open where the match is weak. Only some rows state a clone size, as once, few, many or a class for expanded clones.

J	D	size	V	DNA	CDR3
TRBJ1-4	-	-	TRBV19	TGTGCCAGTAGTATATCTGAAAAACTGTTTTTT	CASSISEKLFF
TRBJ2-1	-	-	TRBV10-3	TGTGCCATGTCTCCCGGCGGCGAGTACAATGAGCAGTTCTTC	CAMSPGGEYNEQFF
TRBJ2-5	-	-	TRBV19	TGTGCCAGTAGTGTGCTTCAGGGTAGGGGTGAGGAGACCCAGTACTTC	CASSVLQGRGEETQYF
TRBJ2-2	-	-	TRBV28	TGTGCCAGCAGCCGACTTAAGGGGGGTAGGACCGGGGAGCTGTTTTTT	CASSRLKGGRTGELFF
TRBJ1-2	-	-	TRBV6-1	TGTGCCAGCAGTGGCTACAGGGCTGCTAACTATGGCTACACCTTC	CASSGYRAANYGYTF
TRBJ1-2	-	-	TRBV2	TGTGCCAGCAGCGAGGGAGCCGGCTACACCTTC	CASSEGAGYTF
TRBJ2-5	-	-	TRBV10-2	TGCGCCAGCAGGTGGGGGGGCCAGGAGACCCAGTACTTC	CASRWGGQETQYF
TRBJ1-3	-	-	TRBV10-3	TGTGCCATATCCAGCTCTGGAAACACCATATATTTT	CAISSSGNTIYF
TRBJ1-2	-	-	TRBV6-5	TGTGCCAGCAGTTACTCGGGGGACTCCTCTAACTATGGCTACACCTTC	CASSYSGDSSNYGYTF
TRBJ1-2	-	-	TRBV6-6	TGTGCCAGCAGTTACGGCAGGGTTTATGGCTACACCTTC	CASSYGRVYGYTF
TRBJ1-4	-	-	TRBV6-6	TGTGCCAGCACCTTCGGCAGCACCGCAACTAATGAAAAACTGTTTTTT	CASTFGSTATNEKLFF
TRBJ1-1	TRBD1	few	TRBV5-1	TGCGCCAGCAGCTACGGACAGGGGGCGTCGTTGACTGAAGCTTTCTTT	CASSYGQGASLTEAFF
TRBJ1-5	-	medium-sized	TRBV27	TGTGCCAGCAGCCGATCTTCCAGCTTCCGGGACGGGAGCAATCAGCCCCAGCATTTT	CASSRSSSFRDGSNQPQHF
TRBJ2-4	-	-	TRBV6-1	TGTGCCAGCAGTGAACCGGTGGAGGGGGCAGCCAAAAACATTCAGTACTTC	CASSEPVEGAAKNIQYF
TRBJ2-1	TRBD2	once	TRBV2	TGTGCCAGCAGGGGAGGGCTAGCGGAGTACAATGAGCAGTTCTTC	CASRGGLAEYNEQFF
TRBJ2-7	-	-	TRBV29-1	TGCAGCGTTGGCGGGGGCCAACTTTCCTACGAGCAGTACTTC	CSVGGGQLSYEQYF
TRBJ2-1	-	-	TRBV6-5	TGTGCCAGCAGCGCAACCGGGACTCTCTACAATGAGCAGTTCTTC	CASSATGTLYNEQFF
TRBJ1-4	TRBD1	-	TRBV6-5	TGTGCCAGCAGGACGGGGACAGTTAATGAAAAACTGTTTTTT	CASRTGTVNEKLFF
TRBJ2-7	-	-	TRBV5-1	TGCGCCAGCAGCTTGGATCGACAGGTCCCCGAGCAGTACTTC	CASSLDRQVPEQYF
TRBJ2-5	-	-	TRBV11-2	TGTGCCAGCAGCCTTGAGGGCGTAGAGACCCAGTACTTC	CASSLEGVETQYF
TRBJ2-1	TRBD2	-	TRBV28	TGTGCCAGCAGTTCCAATACGGGACTAGCGGGAGTCGGGGAGCAGTTCTTC	CASSSNTGLAGVGEQFF
TRBJ2-1	TRBD2	few	TRBV4-1	TGCGCCAGCAGCCAAGATCGGGGGGTGGTTGAGCAGTTCTTC	CASSQDRGVVEQFF
TRBJ2-7	TRBD1	few	TRBV29-1	TGCAGCCACCCCGGACAGGGTACCTACGAGCAGTACTTC	CSHPGQGTYEQYF
TRBJ1-5	-	few	TRBV29-1	TGCAGCGTTTCCGACAGCAATCAGCCCCAGCATTTT	CSVSDSNQPQHF
TRBJ2-1	-	once	TRBV9	TGTGCCAGCAGCGTTGATATGGGCCTACGAGGGCGGGAGCAGTTCTTC	CASSVDMGLRGREQFF
TRBJ2-1	TRBD2	-	TRBV5-1	TGCGCCAGCAGCCCTGGACTAGCGGAGTCCTACAATGAGCAGTTCTTC	CASSPGLAESYNEQFF
TRBJ1-5	-	-	TRBV7-2	TGTGCCAGCAGCCCAACAGCAAGGACAGAAAATCAGCCCCAGCATTTT	CASSPTARTENQPQHF
TRBJ2-7	-	-	TRBV28	TGTGCCAGCAGTTTTGACGACGAGCAGTACTTC	CASSFDDEQYF
TRBJ2-1	TRBD1	-	TRBV9	TGTGCCAGCAGCGTAGTACAGGGGTTTTACAATGAGCAGTTCTTC	CASSVVQGFYNEQFF